This T cell receptor beta chain was sequenced during a study of T cells of healthy individuals. The length of the CDR3 is 14 residues. Germline V gives CDR1 SGHRS, CDR2 YFSETQ. V was pared by 2 bases and J by 4 bases, with 10 bases between. TCRdb ran MiXCR on the 5' RACE reads and lists one entry per CDR3 protein. The sample has about 63,000 distinct CDR3 sequences; roughly 17% are singletons. The source is a human donor in good health. The chain uses TRBV5-1 and TRBJ1-5; D remains ambiguous. The CDR3 region has the DNA TGCGCCAGCAGCTTCAAACAGCAAAATCAGCCCCAGCATTTT. It yields the protein CASSFKQQNQPQHF.